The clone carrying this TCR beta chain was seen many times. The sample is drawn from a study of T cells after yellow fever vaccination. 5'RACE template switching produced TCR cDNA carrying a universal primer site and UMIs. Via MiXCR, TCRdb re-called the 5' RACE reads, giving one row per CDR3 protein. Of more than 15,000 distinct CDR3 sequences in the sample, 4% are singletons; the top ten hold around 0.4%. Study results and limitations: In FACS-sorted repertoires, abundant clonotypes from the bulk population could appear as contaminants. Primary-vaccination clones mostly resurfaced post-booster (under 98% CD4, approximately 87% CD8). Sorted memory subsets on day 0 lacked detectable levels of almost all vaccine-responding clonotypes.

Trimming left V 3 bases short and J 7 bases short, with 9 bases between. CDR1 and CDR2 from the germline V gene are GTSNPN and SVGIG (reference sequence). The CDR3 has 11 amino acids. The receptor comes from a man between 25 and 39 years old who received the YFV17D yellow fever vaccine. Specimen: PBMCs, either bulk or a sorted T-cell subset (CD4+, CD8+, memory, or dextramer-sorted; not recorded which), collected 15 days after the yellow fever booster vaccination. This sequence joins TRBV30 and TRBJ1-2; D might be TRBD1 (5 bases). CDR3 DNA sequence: TGTGCCTGGAGCGGAGGGGCTGGCTACACCTTC. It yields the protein CAWSGGAGYTF.